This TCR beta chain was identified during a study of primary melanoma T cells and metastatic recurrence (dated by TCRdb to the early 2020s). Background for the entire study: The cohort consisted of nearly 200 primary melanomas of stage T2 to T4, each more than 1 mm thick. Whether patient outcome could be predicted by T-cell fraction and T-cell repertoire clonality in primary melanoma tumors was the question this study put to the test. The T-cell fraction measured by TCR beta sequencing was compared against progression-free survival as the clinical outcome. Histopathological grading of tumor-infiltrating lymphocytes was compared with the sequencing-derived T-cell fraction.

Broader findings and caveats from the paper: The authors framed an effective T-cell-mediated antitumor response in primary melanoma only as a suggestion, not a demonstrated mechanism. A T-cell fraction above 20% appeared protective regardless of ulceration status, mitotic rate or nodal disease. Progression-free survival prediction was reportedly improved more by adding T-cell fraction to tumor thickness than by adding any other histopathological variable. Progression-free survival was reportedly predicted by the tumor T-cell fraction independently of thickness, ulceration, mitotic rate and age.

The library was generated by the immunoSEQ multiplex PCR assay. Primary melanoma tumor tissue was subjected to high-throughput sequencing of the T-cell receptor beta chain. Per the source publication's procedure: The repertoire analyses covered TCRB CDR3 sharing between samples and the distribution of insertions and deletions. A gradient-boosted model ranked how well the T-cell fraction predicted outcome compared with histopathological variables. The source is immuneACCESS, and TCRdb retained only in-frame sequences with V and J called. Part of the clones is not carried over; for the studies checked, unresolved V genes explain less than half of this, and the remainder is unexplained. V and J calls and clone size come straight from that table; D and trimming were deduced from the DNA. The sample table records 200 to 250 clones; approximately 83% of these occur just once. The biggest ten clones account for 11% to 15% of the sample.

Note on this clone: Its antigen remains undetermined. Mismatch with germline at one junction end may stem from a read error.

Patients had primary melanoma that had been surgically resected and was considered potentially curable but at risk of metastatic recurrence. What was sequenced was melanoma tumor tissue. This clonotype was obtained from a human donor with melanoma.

The nucleotide sequence reads as follows: TGTGCCAGCTCAAAGGGACAGAATCCCTACGAGCAGTACTTT. This encodes CASSKGQNPYEQYF. The V and J segments used are TRBV18 and TRBJ2-7; the junction holds 7 bases that match TRBD1. Looking up the germline V gene yields CDR1 KGHSH and CDR2 LQKENI. The CDR3 starts with the cysteine, ends with the phenylalanine, and has 14 residues. The read is trimmed to its CDR3 DNA, 42 bases read in frame from base 1.